These T cell receptor beta chains were read from a single sample in a study of Graves' ophthalmopathy and Graves' hyperthyroidism. Using its own MiXCR run on the multiplex PCR reads, TCRdb lists one record per CDR3 protein. This table has more than 300,000 distinct CDR3 sequences, 15% to 17% appearing once. The material sequenced was peripheral blood. The receptors here all came from a woman aged 18-29 years with stable Graves' hyperthyroidism. The CDR3 runs from the conserved cysteine through the conserved F or W. The D gene is left open where the match is weak. Clone sizes are given selectively: once, few, many, or a class where the clone is expanded.

d_gene: NA; v_gene: TRBV19; j_gene: TRBJ1-1; len: 15; abundance: many; CDR3aa: CASSPSSGRDTEAFF; CDR3nt: TGTGCCAGTAGTCCCTCCTCGGGACGAGACACTGAAGCTTTCTTT
d_gene: TRBD1; v_gene: TRBV12-3/TRBV12-4; j_gene: TRBJ2-1; len: 18; abundance: once; CDR3aa: CASSWAPGQGPYYNEQFF; CDR3nt: TGTGCCAGCAGTTGGGCGCCTGGACAGGGGCCTTATTACAATGAGCAGTTCTTC
d_gene: NA; v_gene: TRBV27; j_gene: TRBJ2-7; len: 17; abundance: many; CDR3aa: CASSLGHRRGSRYEQYF; CDR3nt: TGTGCCAGCAGTTTGGGTCACAGGAGAGGGTCCCGATACGAGCAGTACTTC
d_gene: NA; v_gene: TRBV6-1; j_gene: TRBJ1-2; len: 12; abundance: many; CDR3aa: CASRQRNYGYTF; CDR3nt: TGTGCCAGCAGGCAGAGGAACTATGGCTACACCTTC
d_gene: NA; v_gene: TRBV6-2/TRBV6-3; j_gene: TRBJ1-2; len: 15; abundance: many; CDR3aa: CASSPPGHPNYGYTF; CDR3nt: TGTGCCAGCAGTCCCCCGGGACACCCTAACTATGGCTACACCTTC
d_gene: NA; v_gene: TRBV25-1; j_gene: TRBJ1-6; len: 14; abundance: NA; CDR3aa: CASSGPVGNSPLHF; CDR3nt: TGTGCCAGCAGTGGGCCGGTGGGGAATTCACCCCTCCACTTT
d_gene: NA; v_gene: TRBV20-1; j_gene: TRBJ2-2; len: 12; abundance: NA; CDR3aa: CSASRFTGELFF; CDR3nt: TGCAGTGCTAGTCGCTTCACCGGGGAGCTGTTTTTT
d_gene: NA; v_gene: TRBV6-2/TRBV6-3; j_gene: TRBJ1-5; len: 13; abundance: many; CDR3aa: CASSKGQYQPQHF; CDR3nt: TGTGCCAGCAGCAAAGGACAGTATCAGCCCCAGCATTTT
d_gene: NA; v_gene: TRBV6-1; j_gene: TRBJ1-6; len: 14; abundance: many; CDR3aa: CASSPTPYNSPLHF; CDR3nt: TGTGCCAGCAGCCCTACACCCTATAATTCACCCCTCCACTTT
d_gene: NA; v_gene: TRBV30; j_gene: TRBJ1-1; len: 16; abundance: once; CDR3aa: CAWSVHPWGGGTEAFF; CDR3nt: TGTGCCTGGAGTGTACACCCTTGGGGGGGTGGCACTGAAGCTTTCTTT
d_gene: NA; v_gene: TRBV6-5; j_gene: TRBJ2-7; len: 14; abundance: NA; CDR3aa: CASSYSDLRGEQYF; CDR3nt: TGTGCCAGCAGTTACTCCGATCTGAGGGGCGAGCAGTACTTC
d_gene: TRBD2; v_gene: TRBV7-2; j_gene: TRBJ2-5; len: 15; abundance: many; CDR3aa: CASSLVGTTTETQYF; CDR3nt: TGTGCCAGCAGCTTAGTAGGGACTACCACGGAGACCCAGTACTTC
d_gene: NA; v_gene: TRBV5-1; j_gene: TRBJ1-1; len: 12; abundance: few; CDR3aa: CASSLGLDEAFF; CDR3nt: TGCGCCAGCAGCTTGGGGCTTGATGAAGCTTTCTTT
d_gene: NA; v_gene: TRBV7-9; j_gene: TRBJ1-1; len: 12; abundance: many; CDR3aa: CASRDGLTEAFF; CDR3nt: TGTGCCAGCAGGGACGGACTCACTGAAGCTTTCTTT
d_gene: TRBD1; v_gene: TRBV19; j_gene: TRBJ1-1; len: 17; abundance: many; CDR3aa: CASSGYRGSRLNTEAFF; CDR3nt: TGTGCCAGTAGTGGATACAGGGGAAGTAGATTGAACACTGAAGCTTTCTTT
d_gene: NA; v_gene: TRBV15; j_gene: TRBJ2-7; len: 11; abundance: many; CDR3aa: CATSIEGEQYF; CDR3nt: TGTGCCACCAGCATAGAAGGCGAGCAGTACTTC
d_gene: NA; v_gene: TRBV19; j_gene: TRBJ1-1; len: 13; abundance: many; CDR3aa: CASSVGRVTEAFF; CDR3nt: TGTGCCAGTTCAGTGGGCAGGGTCACTGAAGCTTTCTTT
d_gene: NA; v_gene: TRBV27; j_gene: TRBJ2-7; len: 15; abundance: many; CDR3aa: CASSLGGRVSYEQYF; CDR3nt: TGTGCCAGCAGTTTGGGGGGTAGGGTCTCCTACGAGCAGTACTTC
d_gene: NA; v_gene: TRBV19; j_gene: TRBJ2-7; len: 12; abundance: many; CDR3aa: CASSTGDGWQYF; CDR3nt: TGTGCCAGTAGTACAGGAGATGGTTGGCAGTACTTC
d_gene: TRBD1; v_gene: TRBV6-1; j_gene: TRBJ1-6; len: 13; abundance: many; CDR3aa: CASTQGGGSPLHF; CDR3nt: TGTGCCAGCACCCAGGGGGGGGGTTCACCCCTCCACTTT
d_gene: NA; v_gene: TRBV12-5; j_gene: TRBJ2-7; len: 13; abundance: many; CDR3aa: CASGLYRGDEQYF; CDR3nt: TGTGCTAGTGGTTTGTATCGGGGCGACGAGCAGTACTTC
d_gene: TRBD1; v_gene: TRBV6-4; j_gene: TRBJ2-7; len: 20; abundance: many; CDR3aa: CASMGWIQNRDRGYLYEQYF; CDR3nt: TGTGCCAGCATGGGGTGGATACAAAACCGGGACAGGGGGTATCTCTACGAGCAGTACTTC
d_gene: NA; v_gene: TRBV19; j_gene: TRBJ1-5; len: 14; abundance: NA; CDR3aa: CASSIRGPSQPQHF; CDR3nt: TGTGCCAGTAGTATCAGGGGCCCTAGTCAGCCCCAGCATTTT
d_gene: TRBD1; v_gene: TRBV12-3/TRBV12-4; j_gene: TRBJ2-2; len: 14; abundance: many; CDR3aa: CASRLRQGTGELFF; CDR3nt: TGTGCCAGCAGGCTTCGACAGGGCACCGGGGAGCTGTTTTTT
d_gene: NA; v_gene: TRBV11-3; j_gene: TRBJ1-6; len: 12; abundance: many; CDR3aa: CATASGGSPLHF; CDR3nt: TGTGCCACAGCGTCTGGGGGTTCACCCCTCCACTTT
d_gene: NA; v_gene: TRBV24-1; j_gene: TRBJ1-5; len: 14; abundance: few; CDR3aa: CATSDLNSYQPQHF; CDR3nt: TGTGCCACCAGTGATTTGAACAGCTATCAGCCCCAGCATTTT
d_gene: NA; v_gene: TRBV2; j_gene: TRBJ2-7; len: 14; abundance: many; CDR3aa: CASSDPTGTYEQYF; CDR3nt: TGTGCCAGCAGTGACCCCACAGGGACCTACGAGCAGTACTTC
d_gene: TRBD1; v_gene: TRBV9; j_gene: TRBJ1-2; len: 15; abundance: many; CDR3aa: CASSVGRDRDYGYTF; CDR3nt: TGTGCCAGCAGCGTAGGTCGGGACAGGGACTATGGCTACACCTTC
d_gene: NA; v_gene: TRBV28; j_gene: TRBJ2-4; len: 20; abundance: few; CDR3aa: CASSLDRLGPMNVAKNIQYF; CDR3nt: TGTGCCAGCAGTTTAGACCGGCTAGGACCGATGAATGTAGCCAAAAACATTCAGTACTTC
d_gene: NA; v_gene: TRBV6-2/TRBV6-3; j_gene: TRBJ1-2; len: 10; abundance: many; CDR3aa: CASRDRGYTF; CDR3nt: TGTGCCAGCCGGGACCGGGGCTACACCTTC
d_gene: TRBD1; v_gene: TRBV7-2; j_gene: TRBJ1-1; len: 15; abundance: NA; CDR3aa: CASSETGTGDTEAFF; CDR3nt: TGTGCCAGCAGCGAGACCGGGACAGGGGACACTGAAGCTTTCTTT
d_gene: TRBD2; v_gene: TRBV6-4; j_gene: TRBJ2-5; len: 17; abundance: NA; CDR3aa: CASSEHTSGRAIPKQYF; CDR3nt: TGTGCCAGCAGTGAACATACTAGCGGGAGGGCTATCCCCAAACAGTACTTC
d_gene: NA; v_gene: TRBV4-2; j_gene: TRBJ2-7; len: 15; abundance: NA; CDR3aa: CASSQDGAGTYEQYF; CDR3nt: TGTGCCAGCAGCCAAGATGGGGCGGGGACCTACGAGCAGTACTTC
d_gene: TRBD1; v_gene: TRBV12-3/TRBV12-4; j_gene: TRBJ1-5; len: 12; abundance: NA; CDR3aa: CASSSRGQPQHF; CDR3nt: TGTGCCAGCAGTTCCAGGGGGCAGCCCCAGCATTTT
d_gene: TRBD2; v_gene: TRBV5-1; j_gene: TRBJ2-7; len: 15; abundance: many; CDR3aa: CASSPLAGADYEQYF; CDR3nt: TGCGCCAGCAGCCCCTTAGCGGGAGCGGACTACGAGCAGTACTTC
d_gene: NA; v_gene: TRBV15; j_gene: TRBJ1-5; len: 15; abundance: many; CDR3aa: CATSTTRRDNQPQHF; CDR3nt: TGTGCCACCAGCACCACTCGAAGGGACAATCAGCCCCAGCATTTT
d_gene: NA; v_gene: TRBV19; j_gene: TRBJ1-1; len: 13; abundance: NA; CDR3aa: CASRGTSNTEAFF; CDR3nt: TGTGCCAGTAGGGGGACATCCAACACTGAAGCTTTCTTT
d_gene: NA; v_gene: TRBV10-3; j_gene: TRBJ2-2; len: 16; abundance: few; CDR3aa: CAISAGISSATGELFF; CDR3nt: TGTGCCATCAGTGCCGGTATTAGCTCGGCCACCGGGGAGCTGTTTTTT
d_gene: NA; v_gene: TRBV11-2; j_gene: TRBJ1-2; len: 19; abundance: NA; CDR3aa: CASSRLGFPVTRQELGYTF; CDR3nt: TGTGCCAGCAGCCGTTTGGGGTTCCCCGTCACTAGACAGGAGCTGGGCTACACCTTC
d_gene: NA; v_gene: TRBV19; j_gene: TRBJ1-2; len: 12; abundance: many; CDR3aa: CASRARDGGYTF; CDR3nt: TGTGCCAGTAGAGCCAGGGACGGTGGCTACACCTTC